What follows are 9 T cell receptor beta chains derived from one specimen sequenced in a study of control samples from healthy donors and cancer patients. Only in-frame clones appear in the TCRdb table, and some are missing; sequencing was by immunoSEQ multiplex PCR. Of some 200,000 clones listed, 85% to 95% are singletons. The sample consisted of blood. These receptors were collected from a man aged 50-59 years in good health.

The chain couples TRBV7-8 to TRBJ2-7; D gene unclear. Trimming removed 3 bases from V and 0 bases from J, with 6 bases in between. The CDR3 has 13 residues. Germline V lookup: CDR1 SGHVS, CDR2 FQNEAQ. Here the CDR3 reads CASSFTSSYEQYF. The CDR3 region has the DNA TGTGCCAGCAGCTTCACTTCCTCCTACGAGCAGTACTTC. The full variable domain, rest sourced from reference TRBV7-8 and TRBJ2-7, is GAGVSQSPRYKVAKRGQDVALRCDPISGHVSLFWYQQALGQGPEFLTYFQNEAQLDKSGLPSDRFFAERPEGSVSTLKIQRTQQEDSAVYLCASSFTSSYEQYFGPGTRLTVT.

V is TRBV3-1 (or the pseudogene TRBV3-2) and J is TRBJ1-5; tentatively, D is TRBD1 (6 bases). The V and J ends lost 2 bases and 4 bases respectively, with 12 bases between them. The CDR3 length is 15 residues. CDR1 and CDR2 (germline): LGHDT, YNNKEL (reference sequence). CDR3 residues: CASSQTRGGNQPQHF. The CDR3 region has the DNA TGTGCCAGCAGCCAAACGAGGGGGGGGAATCAGCCCCAGCATTTT.

J is TRBJ1-1 and V is TRBV28; maybe TRBD1 (6 bases). V lost 2 bases to trimming and J lost 0 bases, with 10 bases between them. CDR3 length: 15 amino acids. The germline CDR1 and CDR2 sequences are MDHEN and SYDVKM. The CDR3, as DNA: TGTGCCAGCAGTTTAGGGGGCCTGATGAACACTGAAGCTTTCTTT. Translating it yields CASSLGGLMNTEAFF.

This chain uses TRBV5-1 with TRBJ1-6; D is perhaps TRBD1 (6 bases). The V end lost 0 bases, the J end lost 9 bases, and 10 bases lay between the germline ends. From germline, CDR1 is SGHRS and CDR2 YFSETQ. The length of the CDR3 is 14 residues. The CDR3 protein is CASSLGQEGSPLHF. CDR3 sequence (DNA): TGCGCCAGCAGCTTGGGACAGGAGGGTTCACCCCTCCACTTT.

V is TRBV3-1 (or the pseudogene TRBV3-2) and J is TRBJ2-7; D is ambiguous. Trimming stripped 4 bases from V and 5 bases from J, with 12 bases between. Germline-derived CDR1 and CDR2 are LGHDT and YNNKEL (reference sequence). This CDR3 has 13 residues. DNA of the CDR3: TGTGCCAGCAGCCCATCCTTTTCCAACGAGCAGTACGTC. The encoded protein is CASSPSFSNEQYV.

The chain couples TRBV29-1 to TRBJ1-2; D ambiguous. The CDR3 length is 11 residues. V lost 4 bases and J lost 1, with 4 bases in between. CDR1 and CDR2 (germline): SQVTM, ANQGSEA. The CDR3 region is CSVGDNYGYTF. DNA for the CDR3: TGCAGCGTTGGGGATAACTATGGCTACACCTTC. The full variable domain, completed using reference TRBV29-1 and TRBJ1-2, is SAVISQKPSRDICQRGTSLTIQCQVDSQVTMMFWYRQQPGQSLTLIATANQGSEATYESGFVIDKFPISRPNLTFSTLTVSNMSPEDSSIYLCSVGDNYGYTFGSGTRLTVV.

The chain combines TRBV5-4 with TRBJ2-3; possible D gene TRBD1, 5 bases. The CDR3 length is 15 residues. Germline CDR1 reads SGHNT; CDR2 reads YYREEE (reference sequence). Trimming left V 0 bases short and J 4 bases short, with 12 bases between. The CDR3 sequence: CASSLGGRAADTQYF. In DNA form, the CDR3 reads TGTGCCAGCAGCTTGGGGGGCAGGGCGGCAGATACGCAGTATTTT.

This clone was seen only once. The gene calls are TRBV6-5 and TRBJ1-1; D is undetermined. Germline V gene sequence: CDR1 MNHEY, CDR2 SVGAGI. CDR3 length: 10 amino acids. V gave up 6 bases and J gave up 11 bases, with 10 bases separating them. The DNA for the CDR3 is TGTGCCAGCAGCCCCTACGGGGCTTTCTTT. It is translated as CASSPYGAFF.

The J gene is TRBJ2-1, the V gene TRBV19; the D gene is possibly TRBD2 (6 bases). Trimming left V 5 bases short and J 0 bases short, with 11 bases between. Per germline, CDR1 LNHDA and CDR2 SQIVND (reference sequence). The CDR3 extends over 15 amino acids. The chain's CDR3 is CASSASGHSYNEQFF. The CDR3 nucleotides read TGTGCCAGTAGTGCAAGCGGGCACTCCTACAATGAGCAGTTCTTC.